The 10 T cell receptor beta chains listed next were all sequenced from one sample in a study of neurological immune-mediated disorders. TCRdb independently ran MiXCR on the 5' RACE reads; one entry per CDR3 protein. The sample shows 45,000 or so distinct CDR3 sequences, just over 3% of them seen only once. The sequenced sample consisted of PBMCs. The receptors originated from a woman aged 45-60 years with multiple sclerosis.

This clonotype has ten or more counts. This chain connects TRBV5-1 to TRBJ2-5; 11 positions agree with TRBD2. The V segment lost 2 bases and the J segment 3 bases; nucleotides outside the gene matches: 6. This CDR3 is built from 16 residues. Germline lookup yields CDR1 SGHRS and CDR2 YFSETQ. The CDR3 coding sequence is TGCGCCAGCAGCTTCCAACCGACTAGCGGGGAAGAGACCCAGTACTTC. Translating it yields CASSFQPTSGEETQYF.

This clonotype was seen a handful of times. This chain joins TRBV6-1 and TRBJ2-5; possibly TRBD1 or TRBD2 for D (5 bases each). This CDR3 region has 13 residues. V was shortened by 7 bases and J by 4 bases, with 13 bases between the two germline ends. Per the germline V gene, CDR1 is MNHNS and CDR2 is SASEGT. The CDR3 nucleotides are TGTGCCAGCACCCCATCTGGGGGAGAGACCCAGTACTTC. Translating gives CASTPSGGETQYF.

This clonotype was recorded at least ten times. The V call is TRBV11-2, the J call TRBJ2-2; D is perhaps TRBD2 (6 bases). Germline V gene lookup returns CDR1 SGHAT and CDR2 FQNNGV. Trimming stripped 5 bases from V and 6 bases from J, with 16 bases between. The CDR3 loop spans 15 amino acids. The CDR3: CASSRYPRGSGELFF. The DNA for the CDR3 is TGTGCCAGCAGCCGCTATCCCCGGGGGTCCGGGGAGCTGTTTTTT.

The sample holds many counts of this clonotype. The chain couples TRBV27 to TRBJ2-3; D possibly matches TRBD1 or TRBD2 (6 bases each). Trimming cost V 3 bases and J 4 bases, with 17 bases left between them. The germline CDR1 and CDR2 sequences are MNHEY and SMNVEV (reference sequence). The CDR3 has 16 residues. Here the CDR3 reads CASSLRWGAPADTQYF. Here the CDR3 DNA reads TGTGCCAGCAGTTTGCGGTGGGGGGCCCCTGCAGATACGCAGTATTTT.

Notes on this clonotype: A much larger clone differs by one base, so this may be a read error. The CDR3 region is CASSMKLDTQYF. CDR3 DNA sequence: TGTGCCAGCAGCATGAAGCTTGATACGCAGTATTTT. The V gene is TRBV3-1, the J gene TRBJ2-3; no clear D. The germline V and J ends were trimmed by 5 bases and 6 bases, with 9 bases remaining between them. Germline V gene sequence: CDR1 LGHDT, CDR2 YNNKEL (reference sequence). The CDR3 loop spans 12 amino acids.

This clonotype has a count of ten or more. The chain is built from TRBV5-1 and TRBJ2-1; TRBD1 matches 7 bases. Germline V gene lookup returns CDR1 SGHRS and CDR2 YFSETQ. This CDR3 comprises 12 residues. The ends lost 2 bases at V and 7 bases at J; junction bases unmatched: 0. This CDR3 reads CASSLQGNEQFF. DNA for the CDR3: TGCGCCAGCAGCTTACAGGGGAATGAGCAGTTCTTC.

Ten or more counts support this clonotype. The J gene is TRBJ2-2, the V gene TRBV20-1; D might be TRBD2 (5 bases). The CDR3 is 15 residues long. CDR1 DFQATT and CDR2 SNEGSKA come from the germline V gene (reference sequence). Trimming stripped 3 bases from V and 6 bases from J, with 17 bases between. CDR3 nucleotide sequence: TGCAGTGCTAGTGGAGGCGGGTCCAACCCCGGGGAGCTGTTTTTT. Translating gives CSASGGGSNPGELFF.

At least ten counts were recorded for this clonotype. The gene calls are TRBV5-5 and TRBJ1-1; 9 bases line up with TRBD1. The V and J ends lost 3 bases and 1 base, in that order; junction bases with no gene match: 7. The germline CDR1 and CDR2 sequences are SGHKS and YYEKEE (reference sequence). This CDR3 has 16 amino acids. The CDR3 protein is CASSSRPGQGNTEAFF. The CDR3 DNA sequence: TGTGCCAGCAGCTCCAGGCCGGGACAGGGGAACACTGAAGCTTTCTTT.

The sample holds many counts of this clonotype. The rearrangement uses TRBV20-1 and TRBJ2-5; perhaps TRBD2 as D (5 bases). The V end was cut by 1 base, the J end by 5 bases, with 14 bases between. Germline CDR1 and CDR2: DFQATT and SNEGSKA (reference sequence). This CDR3 has 14 amino acids. CDR3 sequence: CSARVSGRGETQYF. The DNA for the CDR3 is TGCAGTGCTAGAGTGTCTGGGAGAGGGGAGACCCAGTACTTC.

This clonotype was recorded many times. V usage is TRBV4-2 and J usage is TRBJ2-1; the match to TRBD2 covers 8 bases. Looked up from germline, CDR1 is LGHNA and CDR2 is YNFKEQ. Trimming cost V 0 bases and J 0 bases; bases outside gene matches: 10. This CDR3 region has 19 residues. Here the CDR3 reads CASSQDKTSGVGSYNEQFF. CDR3 DNA: TGTGCCAGCAGCCAAGATAAAACTAGCGGAGTGGGCTCCTACAATGAGCAGTTCTTC.